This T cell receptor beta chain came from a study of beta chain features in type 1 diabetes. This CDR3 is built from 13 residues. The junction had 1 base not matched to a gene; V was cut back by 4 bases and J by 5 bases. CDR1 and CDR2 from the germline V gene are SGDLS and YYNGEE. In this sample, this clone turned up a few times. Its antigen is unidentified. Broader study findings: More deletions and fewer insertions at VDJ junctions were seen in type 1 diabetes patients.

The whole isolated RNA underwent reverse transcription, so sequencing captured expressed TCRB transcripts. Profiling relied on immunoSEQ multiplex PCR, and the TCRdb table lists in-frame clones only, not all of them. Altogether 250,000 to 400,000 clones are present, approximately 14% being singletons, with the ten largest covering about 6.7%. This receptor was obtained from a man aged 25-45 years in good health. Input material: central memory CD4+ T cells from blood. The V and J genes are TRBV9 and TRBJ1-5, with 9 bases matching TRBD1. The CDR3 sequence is CASSRDRDQPQHF. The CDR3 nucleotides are TGTGCCAGCAGCCGGGACAGGGATCAGCCCCAGCATTTT.